The T cell receptor (beta chain) described here comes from a study of regulatory T cells in long-lasting Graves disease. V was shortened by 1 base and J by 7 bases, with 8 bases between the two germline ends. Germline lookup yields CDR1 LGHNT and CDR2 FRNRAP. The CDR3 runs to 14 residues. Time point given: newly diagnosed GD, antithyroid drugs for less than 3 months. The authors made the TCR library using RNA they extracted from PBMCs. Study-level findings and limits: Patients with persistent disease shared 2,741 public clonotypes, outpacing the approximately 920 shared by new patients. Having only a small sample size may have limited accuracy. Study was limited to peripheral blood, excluding thyroid tissue.

A note on this clonotype: Its antigen is not identified.

Library construction for TCR beta used iRepertoire HTBI primers and Arm-PCR of CDR3 regions. Via MiXCR, TCRdb re-called the multiplex PCR reads, giving one row per CDR3 protein. The sample includes about 400,000 distinct CDR3 sequences, 15% to 18% of them seen just once. The receptor comes from a female donor with Graves disease. The genes are TRBV12-5 and TRBJ1-6; the D is unclear. The material was peripheral blood mononuclear cells (PBMCs), obtained at new diagnosis, from a patient treated with antithyroid drugs. CDR3: CASGLAPPNSPLHF. CDR3 DNA sequence: TGTGCTAGTGGTTTGGCTCCGCCCAATTCACCCCTCCACTTT.